This TCR beta chain was sequenced for a study of cytomegalovirus exposure and HLA in healthy donors. This CDR3 has 16 amino acids. J was trimmed by 5 bases and V by 3 bases; bases with no gene match: 7. Germline V gene data show CDR1 as SGHRS and CDR2 as YFSETQ. This clone was recorded once. In the PCR, 60 Vbeta and 13 Jbeta primers were used. Here immunoSEQ multiplex PCR was the method, and the copy in TCRdb shows in-frame clones only, minus some. The table has over 110,000 clones, roughly 75% seen once. The receptor was isolated from a female donor in good health and CMV-seronegative. This chain connects TRBV5-1 to TRBJ2-2, with 10 positions matching TRBD1. The sample was PBMCs. The CDR3 DNA follows: TGCGCCAGCAGCTCAACTCGGGACAGGGGAACCGGGGAGCTGTTTTTT. Translating it yields CASSSTRDRGTGELFF.